Below, 5 T cell receptor beta chains from the same sample are listed, as sequenced in a study of T cell responses to AZD1222 COVID-19 vaccine. Using immunoSEQ multiplex PCR, the repertoire was profiled, and TCRdb retains in-frame clones only, with some absent. The sample shows around 67,000 clones, 83% of them seen only once. The source material was peripheral blood, sampled 28 days after the second AZD1222 dose. The receptor source for this set is an adult who received the AZD1222 COVID-19 vaccine.

The CDR3 reads CASSSGPNEKLFF. The CDR3 coding sequence is TGTGCCAGCAGTTCTGGACCTAATGAAAAACTGTTTTTT. The chain joins TRBV27 to TRBJ1-4; D not certain. The CDR3 covers 13 residues. V dropped 4 bases and J dropped 3 bases, with 6 bases sitting between them. Germline V lookup: CDR1 MNHEY, CDR2 SMNVEV (reference sequence).

The rearrangement links TRBV5-6 to TRBJ2-5, with 9 bases lining up with TRBD1. This CDR3 has 13 residues. Germline CDR1 SGHDT, CDR2 YYEEEE. Trimming cost V 4 bases and J 5 bases; bases outside gene matches: 3. CDR3 nucleotide sequence: TGTGCCAGCAGCGAGGACAGGGGCGAGACCCAGTACTTC. Its translation: CASSEDRGETQYF.

V usage is TRBV5-1 and J usage is TRBJ2-5; 8 positions match TRBD2. The V gene's germline CDR1 is SGHRS and CDR2 YFSETQ. Germline trimming cut 0 bases from V and 5 bases from J; bases unmatched to any gene: 6. The CDR3 is 15 residues long. The CDR3 region has the DNA TGCGCCAGCAGCTTGGTTGCGGGGGGTAGGGAGACCCAGTACTTC. Its protein is CASSLVAGGRETQYF.

The chain couples TRBV7-6 to TRBJ1-5, with 9 nucleotides matching TRBD1. The V segment lost 1 base and the J segment 4 bases; nucleotides outside the gene matches: 8. The CDR3 has 17 residues. Germline CDR1 and CDR2: SGHVS and FNYEAQ. This chain's CDR3 is CASSLEQGARGNQPQHF. CDR3 nucleotides: TGTGCCAGCAGCTTAGAACAGGGGGCGCGAGGTAATCAGCCCCAGCATTTT.

The chain joins TRBV6-2 or TRBV6-3 to TRBJ2-7, with unresolved D. With 6 bases removed from V and 2 bases from J, the gap between germline ends came to 11 bases. CDR3 length equals 13 residues. In germline, CDR1 is MNHEY, CDR2 SVGEGT. The CDR3, as DNA: TGTGCCAGCAGCCCTGTAGACACCTACGAGCAGTACTTC. Amino acid sequence: CASSPVDTYEQYF.